The rows below give T cell receptor beta chains drawn from one sample of a study of blood T cell repertoires in COVID-19. Produced via immunoSEQ multiplex PCR; TCRdb's table is partial and in-frame only. The table lists approximately 150,000 clones, 65% to 90% of them singletons. The sequenced material came from peripheral blood. These receptor sequences come from a man between 65 and 85 years old with acute or convalescent COVID-19. Each CDR3 is given with its conserved first and last residue. Some rows have no size entry. The others give once, few or many, or a class for an expanded clone.

v_gene: TRBV6-1; abundance: few; CDR3aa: CASSEARGGNSPLHF
v_gene: TRBV28; abundance: .; CDR3aa: CASSRDDSYTEAFF
v_gene: TRBV7-2; abundance: .; CDR3aa: CASSLGLAGGNTQYF
v_gene: TRBV7-3; abundance: once; CDR3aa: CASSRTSGNTGELFF
v_gene: TRBV30; abundance: .; CDR3aa: CAWRDFLVSGNTIYF
v_gene: TRBV6-1; abundance: .; CDR3aa: CASSDEDADRGTKQYF
v_gene: TRBV24-1; abundance: .; CDR3aa: CATSDPGTDYGYTF
v_gene: TRBV20-1; abundance: .; CDR3aa: CSANQGLEQFF
v_gene: TRBV5-4; abundance: .; CDR3aa: CASSPGLPSYNEQFF
v_gene: TRBV21-1; abundance: once; CDR3aa: CASSIPGLAGELQYF
v_gene: TRBV27; abundance: .; CDR3aa: CASSFLLNYEQYF
v_gene: TRBV9; abundance: .; CDR3aa: CASSAGQFLNTEAFF
v_gene: TRBV23-1; abundance: once; CDR3aa: CASSQNTGQTYEQYF
v_gene: TRBV12-3/TRBV12-4; abundance: .; CDR3aa: CASRMVGGTEAFF
v_gene: TRBV5-1; abundance: .; CDR3aa: CASSLSGGTDTQYF
v_gene: TRBV28; abundance: once; CDR3aa: CASSSIGTAPYEQYF
v_gene: TRBV6-5; abundance: .; CDR3aa: CASSYGTGAHYGYTF
v_gene: TRBV29-1; abundance: .; CDR3aa: CSVSSGVSTDTQYF
v_gene: TRBV2; abundance: once; CDR3aa: CASSEAPGSGNTIYF
v_gene: TRBV19; abundance: .; CDR3aa: CASSPRQGLTLHF
v_gene: TRBV19; abundance: .; CDR3aa: CASSVGQLRDEQYF
v_gene: TRBV14; abundance: .; CDR3aa: CASSQGRASRSSYNEQFF